Listed below are T cell receptor beta chains from one sample, sequenced in a study of shared clonotypes between healthy human individuals. Only in-frame clones appear in the TCRdb table, and some are missing; sequencing was by immunoSEQ multiplex PCR. The sample includes approximately 1,500,000 clones, roughly 96% of them seen just once. Specimen: naive CD4+ T cells sorted from blood. The receptors derive from a man aged 25 to 40 in good health. The conserved cysteine and the conserved F or W are not part of the CDR3 here. Fields, in order: CDR3 length, J gene, V gene, CDR3 protein.

cdr3_length: 11
j_call: TRBJ2-5
v_call: TRBV27
cdr3_aa: ASSLRAQETQY

cdr3_length: 11
j_call: TRBJ2-5
v_call: TRBV5-4
cdr3_aa: ASSLDRDETQY

cdr3_length: 12
j_call: TRBJ2-6
v_call: TRBV6-5
cdr3_aa: ASGVFSGANVLT

cdr3_length: 12
j_call: TRBJ2-2
v_call: TRBV30
cdr3_aa: AYNRGGLTGELF

cdr3_length: 10
j_call: TRBJ2-7
v_call: TRBV30
cdr3_aa: AWSVFTGVAY

cdr3_length: 9
j_call: TRBJ2-7
v_call: TRBV20-1
cdr3_aa: SARRPEEQY

cdr3_length: 13
j_call: TRBJ2-3
v_call: TRBV5-1
cdr3_aa: ASSVAGGSTDTQY

cdr3_length: 12
j_call: TRBJ1-4
v_call: TRBV5-6
cdr3_aa: ASSLQNNQEKLF

cdr3_length: 14
j_call: TRBJ2-7
v_call: TRBV5-4
cdr3_aa: ASSLGLAGFSYEQY

cdr3_length: 12
j_call: TRBJ2-3
v_call: TRBV11-2
cdr3_aa: ASSPRSVADTQY

cdr3_length: 13
j_call: TRBJ2-2
v_call: TRBV2
cdr3_aa: ASSPQGLGTGELF

cdr3_length: 14
j_call: TRBJ2-3
v_call: TRBV25-1
cdr3_aa: ASSEYGRGRTDTQY

cdr3_length: 14
j_call: TRBJ1-1
v_call: TRBV18
cdr3_aa: ASSPLDLLLNTEAF

cdr3_length: 13
j_call: TRBJ2-3
v_call: TRBV6-5
cdr3_aa: ASSPLAFSTDTQY

cdr3_length: 12
j_call: TRBJ1-4
v_call: TRBV5-1
cdr3_aa: ASSPGVAREKLF

cdr3_length: 12
j_call: TRBJ1-5
v_call: TRBV2
cdr3_aa: ASSPGRQNQPQH

cdr3_length: 16
j_call: TRBJ1-5
v_call: TRBV12-5
cdr3_aa: ASATRGAPNATNQPQH

cdr3_length: 13
j_call: TRBJ1-5
v_call: TRBV15
cdr3_aa: ATSRGVKADQPQH

cdr3_length: 15
j_call: TRBJ1-1
v_call: TRBV6-1
cdr3_aa: ASSEGGTGVVGTEAF

cdr3_length: 11
j_call: TRBJ2-1
v_call: TRBV10-3
cdr3_aa: AISLAGGNEQF

cdr3_length: 13
j_call: TRBJ1-3
v_call: TRBV4-1
cdr3_aa: ASSHWVGSRNTIY

cdr3_length: 11
j_call: TRBJ2-7
v_call: TRBV10-2
cdr3_aa: ASSAPGFYEQY

cdr3_length: 15
j_call: TRBJ2-7
v_call: TRBV19
cdr3_aa: ASSIGGSGSFSYEQY

cdr3_length: 12
j_call: TRBJ2-2
v_call: TRBV11-2
cdr3_aa: ASSHITNTGELF

cdr3_length: 13
j_call: TRBJ2-3
v_call: TRBV9
cdr3_aa: ASSVSGRASDTQY

cdr3_length: 15
j_call: TRBJ2-1
v_call: TRBV18
cdr3_aa: ASSPQDRGSSYNEQF

cdr3_length: 11
j_call: TRBJ2-7
v_call: TRBV28
cdr3_aa: ASRIDSSYEQY

cdr3_length: 15
j_call: TRBJ1-1
v_call: TRBV29-1
cdr3_aa: SVVWAGGASSNTEAF

cdr3_length: 12
j_call: TRBJ1-2
v_call: TRBV30
cdr3_aa: AWSEWGRFGGYT

cdr3_length: 17
j_call: TRBJ2-1
v_call: TRBV18
cdr3_aa: ASSPRARPGMGSYNEQF

cdr3_length: 15
j_call: TRBJ2-1
v_call: TRBV19
cdr3_aa: ASKESSGSLKDNEQF

cdr3_length: 14
j_call: TRBJ1-4
v_call: TRBV9
cdr3_aa: ASSVATGGFNEKLF

cdr3_length: 11
j_call: TRBJ2-1
v_call: TRBV6-1
cdr3_aa: ASSDFGPNEQF

cdr3_length: 12
j_call: TRBJ2-3
v_call: TRBV5-1
cdr3_aa: ASSLGVTPDTQY

cdr3_length: 9
j_call: TRBJ1-2
v_call: TRBV28
cdr3_aa: ASSPSYGYT

cdr3_length: 12
j_call: TRBJ2-7
v_call: TRBV5-4
cdr3_aa: ASSHGQAYGEQY

cdr3_length: 13
j_call: TRBJ2-2
v_call: TRBV2
cdr3_aa: ASTSGPSNTGELF

cdr3_length: 13
j_call: TRBJ1-1
v_call: TRBV19
cdr3_aa: ASTQPGHSNTEAF

cdr3_length: 12
j_call: TRBJ1-1
v_call: TRBV7-2
cdr3_aa: ASSLAGLNTEAF

cdr3_length: 13
j_call: TRBJ1-2
v_call: TRBV5-4
cdr3_aa: ASSHLDKTNYGYT

cdr3_length: 12
j_call: TRBJ2-3
v_call: TRBV5-4
cdr3_aa: ASSLGASTDTQY

cdr3_length: 12
j_call: TRBJ2-7
v_call: TRBV4-3
cdr3_aa: ASSQARSSYEQY

cdr3_length: 13
j_call: TRBJ2-5
v_call: TRBV6-1
cdr3_aa: ASSEMGDSQETQY

cdr3_length: 12
j_call: TRBJ2-7
v_call: TRBV30
cdr3_aa: AWSVRRTGAEQY

cdr3_length: 11
j_call: TRBJ2-1
v_call: TRBV7-7
cdr3_aa: ASSFSTGNEQF

cdr3_length: 9
j_call: TRBJ2-5
v_call: TRBV28
cdr3_aa: ASSPKETQY